This T cell receptor beta chain was observed in a study of T cell changes during pregnancy in multiple sclerosis. This clone was seen only once. Generated by immunoSEQ multiplex PCR, the TCRdb table keeps only in-frame clones and is missing some. The sample has more than 70,000 clones, 91% seen once; the top ten hold around 1.7%. Trimming at V came to 6 bases and at J to 5 bases, leaving 6 bases not matched to a gene. CDR1 MDHEN and CDR2 SYDVKM come from the germline V gene. The CDR3 length is 14 residues. This specimen consisted of peripheral blood, obtained after pregnancy. The source of this sequence is a female donor in good health, enrolled as a control in a pregnancy study. This rearrangement joins TRBV28 to TRBJ1-5; TRBD1 matches at 8 bases. CDR3: CASSRGHRDQPQHF. CDR3 DNA sequence: TGTGCCAGCAGCAGGGGGCATAGGGATCAGCCCCAGCATTTT.